These 25 T cell receptor beta chains were all obtained from the same sample, sequenced in a study of T cell responses to AZD1222 COVID-19 vaccine. The repertoire was sequenced with immunoSEQ multiplex PCR; TCRdb's copy has only in-frame clones and lacks some. The sample has 110,000 to 150,000 clones, roughly 90% seen once. The source was peripheral blood, collected on day 0 of AZD1222 vaccination. Receptor source: an adult in good health.

This chain uses TRBV2 with TRBJ2-2, with 8 bases identical to TRBD2. Germline CDR1 reads SNHLY; CDR2 reads FYNNEI. V was clipped by 8 bases and J by 3 bases; unmatched bases: 14. This CDR3 spans 17 amino acids. The CDR3 loop is CASGWPRSGGHTGELFF. As DNA, the CDR3 is TGTGCCAGCGGTTGGCCTCGGAGCGGGGGCCACACCGGGGAGCTGTTTTTT.

The J gene is TRBJ2-3, the V gene TRBV27, with 11 bases fitting TRBD1. The CDR3 is made up of 16 amino acids. J lost 3 bases, V lost 3 bases, and 5 bases had no gene match. The germline CDR1 and CDR2 sequences are MNHEY and SMNVEV (reference sequence). The CDR3 here is CASSLYRDRGTDTQYF. CDR3 DNA sequence: TGTGCCAGCAGTTTGTACCGGGACAGGGGGACAGATACGCAGTATTTT.

The chain employs TRBV19 and TRBJ1-5; 8 bases line up with TRBD1. This CDR3 spans 13 amino acids. V lost 8 bases and J lost 5; bases outside the gene matches: 5. Germline V gives CDR1 LNHDA, CDR2 SQIVND (reference sequence). CDR3 nucleotides: TGTGCCAGTTCGGTACAGGGGGATCAGCCCCAGCATTTT. Amino acid sequence: CASSVQGDQPQHF.

The chain recombines TRBV28 with TRBJ1-6; the match to TRBD1 covers 7 bases. With 6 bases clipped from V and 2 bases from J, the junction kept 4 bases outside the gene matches. Germline CDR1 is MDHEN and CDR2 is SYDVKM. CDR3 length: 15 residues. The chain's CDR3 is CASREGQPYNSPLHF. CDR3 nucleotide sequence: TGTGCCAGCAGAGAGGGACAGCCCTATAATTCACCCCTCCACTTT.

This rearrangement joins TRBV5-8 to TRBJ1-1; D might be TRBD1 (6 bases). The CDR3 runs 14 residues. Germline CDR1 and CDR2: SGHTS and YDEGEE. The V gene lost 3 bases and the J gene lost 5 bases, with 14 bases spanning the gap. The CDR3 is CASSWDTLGTEAFF. The DNA for the CDR3 is TGTGCCAGCAGCTGGGACACCCTTGGGACTGAAGCTTTCTTT.

V usage is TRBV24-1 and J usage is TRBJ2-5; 13 bases map to TRBD2. Germline assignment: CDR1 KGHDR and CDR2 SFDVKD. V trimming: 4 bases; J trimming: 5 bases; junction bases outside the gene matches: 3. This CDR3 spans 15 amino acids. The CDR3 DNA reads TGTGCCACCAGTGACCAGACTAGCGGGAGGGAGACCCAGTACTTC. Protein sequence: CATSDQTSGRETQYF.

This clone has a single count. The chain links TRBV7-2 to TRBJ2-2, with 9 bases lining up with TRBD2. The CDR3 loop spans 16 amino acids. Germline loops: CDR1 SGHTA, CDR2 FQGNSA. Trimming took 7 bases from V and 5 from J; bases not matched to a gene: 11. CDR3 DNA sequence: TGTGCCAGCATCCTGAGGCTAGCGGGAAAGACCGGGGAGCTGTTTTTT. Translation gives CASILRLAGKTGELFF.

In its sample, this clone is medium-sized (0.01 to 0.1%). V gene TRBV6-5 combines with J gene TRBJ2-2; D possibly corresponds to TRBD1 (5 bases). This CDR3 region has 15 residues. Trimming removed 8 bases from V and 0 bases from J, with 13 bases in between. CDR1 is MNHEY, CDR2 SVGAGI, per germline. In DNA, the CDR3 is TGTGCCAGCTGCGGTGGGGCCCCGAACACCGGGGAGCTGTTTTTT. It codes for CASCGGAPNTGELFF.

The chain uses TRBV6-1 and TRBJ2-6; D is unclear. The CDR3 sequence is 17 residues long. Germline values: CDR1 MNHNS, CDR2 SASEGT. V was shortened by 1 base and J by 0 bases, with 10 bases between the two germline ends. The CDR3 DNA sequence: TGTGCCAGCAGTGAAGGGGCCCTAATCTCTGGGGCCAACGTCCTGACTTTC. This encodes CASSEGALISGANVLTF.

The chain uses TRBV4-2 and TRBJ1-5, with 10 bases that match TRBD1. The J segment lost 0 bases and the V segment lost 1 base, leaving 9 bases of the junction unmatched. CDR1 and CDR2 from the germline V gene are LGHNA and YNFKEQ. This CDR3 contains 19 residues. The CDR3 is CASSQGSSGQGYSNQPQHF. The CDR3 DNA is TGTGCCAGCAGCCAAGGTTCATCGGGACAGGGGTATAGCAATCAGCCCCAGCATTTT.

The chain is built from TRBV6-5 and TRBJ1-2; D remains ambiguous. CDR1 and CDR2 (germline): MNHEY, SVGAGI. The CDR3 sequence is 14 residues long. V gave up 4 bases and J gave up 4 bases, with 13 bases separating them. Here the CDR3 reads CASSSPSFLYGYTF. The CDR3 DNA is TGTGCCAGCAGTTCACCCTCATTCCTCTATGGCTACACCTTC.

The chain couples TRBV12-3 or TRBV12-4 to TRBJ2-3; D is perhaps TRBD1 or TRBD2 (5 bases each). The CDR3 has 13 residues. Deletions cut 3 bases from V and 4 bases from J, with 8 bases between. The CDR3 spells CASSLGVADTQYF. The CDR3 DNA reads as TGTGCCAGCAGTTTGGGGGTTGCAGATACGCAGTATTTT.

This rearrangement joins TRBV4-3 to TRBJ2-1; TRBD2 agrees at 8 bases. The length of the CDR3 is 17 residues. V gave up 0 bases and J gave up 7 bases; unmatched junction bases: 11. The germline V gene has CDR1 LGHNA and CDR2 YSLEER. Here the CDR3 reads CASSQDEDGGASNEQFF. For the CDR3, the DNA is TGCGCCAGCAGCCAAGATGAAGACGGGGGGGCCTCTAATGAGCAGTTCTTC.

This clone is labeled as medium-sized. This chain connects TRBV7-9 to TRBJ1-2, with D unclear. V lost 8 bases to trimming and J lost 8 bases, with 15 bases between them. This CDR3 is 12 amino acids long. The germline CDR1 and CDR2 sequences are SEHNR and FQNEAQ (reference sequence). CDR3 amino acids: CASGTDTYGYTF. In nucleotides, the CDR3 is TGTGCCAGCGGAACCGATACCTACGGCTACACCTTC. Filled out from reference TRBV7-9 and TRBJ1-2, the complete variable domain reads DTGVSQNPRHKITKRGQNVTFRCDPISEHNRLYWYRQTLGQGPEFLTYFQNEAQLEKSRLLSDRFSAERPKGSFSTLEIQRTEQGDSAMYLCASGTDTYGYTFGSGTRLTVV.

CDR3 protein: CASMGTGPGYTF. For the CDR3, the DNA is TGTGCCAGCATGGGGACAGGTCCTGGCTACACCTTC. This chain joins TRBV7-9 and TRBJ1-2; 8 bases map to TRBD1. Germline CDR1 reads SEHNR; CDR2 reads FQNEAQ (reference sequence). The CDR3 sequence is 12 residues long. V lost 7 bases to trimming and J lost 7 bases; unmatched junction nucleotides: 5.

The chain combines TRBV14 with TRBJ2-1, with D perhaps matching TRBD2 (6 bases). The CDR3 spans 15 residues. Trimming stripped 4 bases from V and 4 bases from J, with 14 bases between. Germline values: CDR1 SGHDN, CDR2 FVKESK. The CDR3 here is CASSRSRRAYNEQFF. DNA for the CDR3: TGTGCCAGCAGCCGAAGCAGGAGGGCATACAATGAGCAGTTCTTC.

V usage is TRBV28 and J usage is TRBJ2-4; TRBD2 aligns across 12 bases. Germline trimming cut 6 bases from V and 4 bases from J; bases unmatched to any gene: 10. CDR1 is MDHEN, CDR2 SYDVKM, per germline. The CDR3 has 17 residues. As DNA, the CDR3 is TGTGCCAGCAGCCCCCCCCTCGGGACTAGCGGGAAAAACATTCAGTACTTC. Encoded protein: CASSPPLGTSGKNIQYF.

The chain has TRBV2 and TRBJ2-1, with 7 bases fitting TRBD2. CDR1 is SNHLY, CDR2 FYNNEI, per germline. J was trimmed by 0 bases and V by 2 bases; bases with no gene match: 10. The CDR3 loop spans 18 amino acids. CDR3: CASSEMGIGGSSYNEQFF. Written as DNA, the CDR3 is TGTGCCAGCAGTGAAATGGGGATTGGCGGGAGCTCCTACAATGAGCAGTTCTTC.

This rearrangement joins TRBV2 to TRBJ1-6; D gene uncertain. V shed 3 bases and J shed 9 bases, with 12 bases lying between them. CDR1 and CDR2 (germline): SNHLY, FYNNEI. The CDR3 runs to 14 residues. The CDR3 DNA follows: TGTGCCAGCAGTGATGGCCTAGAGAGTTCACCCCTCCACTTT. Translated, it gives CASSDGLESSPLHF. Filled out from reference TRBV2 and TRBJ1-6, the complete variable domain reads EPEVTQTPSHQVTQMGQEVILRCVPISNHLYFYWYRQILGQKVEFLVSFYNNEISEKSEIFDDQFSVERPDGSNFTLKIRSTKLEDSAMYFCASSDGLESSPLHFGNGTRLTVT.

The chain links TRBV19 to TRBJ2-1; 8 nucleotides agree with TRBD2. The germline V gene has CDR1 LNHDA and CDR2 SQIVND (reference sequence). V lost 4 bases, J lost 4 bases, and 9 bases stayed unmatched. The CDR3 sequence is 16 residues long. Written as DNA, the CDR3 is TGTGCCAGTAGTACACGTAGCGGGGTCGATTACAATGAGCAGTTCTTC. Its protein product is CASSTRSGVDYNEQFF.

The V gene is TRBV28, the J gene TRBJ1-6, with D uncertain. The V end lost 8 bases, the J end lost 7 bases, and 18 bases lay between the germline ends. The CDR3 is made up of 15 amino acids. From germline, CDR1 is MDHEN and CDR2 SYDVKM. The CDR3 DNA follows: TGTGCCAGCGATGCTTCCCCCGGCAGGAATTCACCCCTCCACTTT. Translated, it gives CASDASPGRNSPLHF.

The chain links TRBV2 to TRBJ1-6, with D unclear. CDR3 length: 14 residues. The V gene lost 3 bases and the J gene lost 6 bases, with 9 bases spanning the gap. Germline V lookup: CDR1 SNHLY, CDR2 FYNNEI. In nucleotides, the CDR3 is TGTGCCAGCAGTGACCGGCCTGGTAATTCACCCCTCCACTTT. Translating it yields CASSDRPGNSPLHF.

The chain combines TRBV4-1 with TRBJ2-3, with 8 bases fitting TRBD2. Germline V gene data show CDR1 as MGHRA and CDR2 as YSYEKL. CDR3 length equals 17 residues. With 2 bases clipped from V and 3 bases from J, the junction kept 10 bases outside the gene matches. In nucleotides, the CDR3 is TGCGCCAGCAGCCAATCTCCCAGCGGGAGTCGGACAGATACGCAGTATTTT. Protein sequence: CASSQSPSGSRTDTQYF.

The V and J genes are TRBV3-1 (or the pseudogene TRBV3-2) and TRBJ2-3; perhaps TRBD1 as D (7 bases). CDR3 length: 15 residues. Trimming removed 4 bases at V and 4 bases at J, with 15 bases between. CDR1 and CDR2 (germline): LGHDT, YNNKEL (reference sequence). Written as DNA, the CDR3 is TGTGCCAGCAGCCTTCGCAGGGGGGCAGCAGATACGCAGTATTTT. Amino acid sequence: CASSLRRGAADTQYF.

This rearrangement joins TRBV2 to TRBJ1-5, with TRBD1 matching over 7 bases. Germline loops: CDR1 SNHLY, CDR2 FYNNEI. The junction had 5 bases not matched to a gene; V was cut back by 2 bases and J by 4 bases. The length of the CDR3 is 15 residues. In DNA, the CDR3 is TGTGCCAGCAGTGAAAGGGGGACAGCGAATCAGCCCCAGCATTTT. This encodes CASSERGTANQPQHF.